One sample yielded the 8 T cell receptor beta chains listed below, sequenced in a study of beta chain features in type 1 diabetes. Expressed TCRB transcripts were sequenced because the entire RNA isolate underwent reverse transcription. Clones were sequenced by immunoSEQ multiplex PCR, and TCRdb holds only the in-frame ones, with some missing. This table has 250,000 to 300,000 clones, around 7.8% appearing once. The source material was central memory CD4+ T cells from blood. The source is a woman aged 18-35 years in good health.

This clone was seen a few times. The CDR3 DNA reads as TGTGCCAGCAGTGCCGCGGGACTTAATCCTGGCTACACCTTC. Translating it yields CASSAAGLNPGYTF. The chain is built from TRBV28 and TRBJ1-2, with a weak D call TRBD1 (5 bases). V lost 5 bases and J 7 bases, leaving 17 bases between the germline ends. Per the germline V gene, CDR1 is MDHEN and CDR2 is SYDVKM. CDR3 size: 14 residues.

This clone turned up a few times. CDR3 sequence: CASSRNTEAFF. Written as DNA, the CDR3 is TGTGCCAGTAGTAGGAACACTGAAGCTTTCTTT. The V and J genes are TRBV19 and TRBJ1-1; D remains unclear. The V end was cut by 4 bases, the J end by 1 base, with 1 base between. Germline CDR1 is LNHDA and CDR2 is SQIVND (reference sequence). CDR3 length: 11 residues.

This clone was detected only a few times. The chain couples TRBV7-8 to TRBJ2-3, with 7 bases that match TRBD1. The germline gives CDR1 SGHVS, CDR2 FQNEAQ. The CDR3 loop spans 16 amino acids. V lost 5 bases and J lost 4; bases outside the gene matches: 12. CDR3 protein: CASSQRAGGIPDTQYF. The DNA of the CDR3 is TGTGCCAGCAGCCAGAGGGCAGGGGGTATCCCAGATACGCAGTATTTT.

The J gene is TRBJ2-3, the V gene TRBV9; no firm D call. The V gene's germline CDR1 is SGDLS and CDR2 YYNGEE. V lost 3 bases to trimming and J lost 4 bases, with 18 bases between them. This CDR3 contains 16 residues. The CDR3 nucleotides read TGTGCCAGCAGCGCTACGGGCCAAGTCAGCGCAGATACGCAGTATTTT. Its translation: CASSATGQVSADTQYF. The entire variable domain, with the rest obtained from reference TRBV9 and TRBJ2-3, is as follows: DSGVTQTPKHLITATGQRVTLRCSPRSGDLSVYWYQQSLDQGLQFLIQYYNGEERAKGNILERFSAQQFPDLHSELNLSSLELGDSALYFCASSATGQVSADTQYFGPGTRLTVL.

Only a few counts were recorded for this clone. The rearrangement uses TRBV4-2 and TRBJ2-3; D remains unclear. The CDR3 loop spans 16 amino acids. From germline, CDR1 is LGHNA and CDR2 YNFKEQ. V gave up 0 bases and J gave up 4 bases, with 14 bases separating them. CDR3 residues: CASSQEGPGGADTQYF. Written as DNA, the CDR3 is TGTGCCAGCAGCCAAGAGGGTCCGGGTGGAGCAGATACGCAGTATTTT.

This clone was recorded a few times. J is TRBJ2-7 and V is TRBV21-1; the D call in the table, TRBD1, was not verified against the DNA. TRBV21-1 is noted as a pseudogene. This CDR3 region has 14 residues. The DNA of the CDR3 is TGTGCCAGCAGCAAAGAACAGGGTAAATACGAGCAGTACTTC. It yields the protein CASSKEQGKYEQYF.

DNA of the CDR3: TGTGCCAGCAGCCAAGAACAAAAAGAGACCCAGTACTTC. It specifies CASSQEQKETQYF. This chain joins TRBV4-2 and TRBJ2-5, with D unresolved. Trimming removed 0 bases from V and 3 bases from J, with 5 bases in between. This CDR3 contains 13 residues. Germline loops: CDR1 LGHNA, CDR2 YNFKEQ.

This CDR3 reads CASSPPHHYGYTF. CDR3 nucleotides: TGTGCCAGCTCACCACCGCACCACTATGGCTACACCTTC. V and J are TRBV18 and TRBJ1-2, with D hard to call. The CDR3 covers 13 residues. With 0 bases removed from V and 3 bases from J, the gap between germline ends came to 5 bases. The germline V gene has CDR1 KGHSH and CDR2 LQKENI.